This record looks at one T cell receptor beta chain sequence and its context. Its antigen remains unidentified. No clone much larger than this one lies a single base away; base qualities are absent. Inclusive of the bounding cysteine and phenylalanine, the CDR3 is 15 residues long. Only CDR3 DNA remains: 45 bases, in frame from the first base. The germline V gene yields MDHEN for CDR1 and SYDVKM for CDR2. The trim is 10 bases for V and 4 bases for J, with a gap of 19 bases between the germline ends. TCRbeta CDR3 regions were amplified from genomic DNA by means of the immunoSEQ Assay, a bias-controlled multiplex PCR. Processing in the source paper ran as follows. The number of nucleated cells in each sample was estimated from the amplification of reference gene primers within the assay. To quantify the absolute abundance of each unique TCRbeta CDR3 rearrangement, sequence reads were collapsed and filtered. For each sample, productive Simpson clonality was calculated by taking the square root of Simpson's diversity index across productive rearrangements. This is the immuneACCESS table as TCRdb keeps it, with only in-frame sequences that have V and J called. A part of the clones is gone; compared with another copy, unresolved V genes explain less than half, and the rest is unexplained. D and trimming come from the DNA, and the V and J calls and clone size come from that table. In all, the sample holds about 500,000 clones, and about nine tenths of those were seen once. The ten top clones hold roughly 0.7% of the sample.

The data were taken from a study of blood T cell repertoires in COVID-19 (dated by TCRdb to 2018 to 2020). About the investigation overall: The collaborator samples originated in the United States, Italy and Spain and spanned the acute and convalescent phases of COVID-19. The samples were drawn from the first 160 participants of the ongoing ImmuneRACE study and from over 950 subjects provided by 6 global collaborators. Where available, HLA class I and class II types were obtained from metadata supplied by the sample provider rather than from assay-based typing. The material from the prospective study consisted of cDNA or gDNA derived from T cells, B-cell-depleted T cells, or PBMCs. Sample metadata almost always included a de-identified subject ID, COVID-19 status, age in years and sex. Subjects who had been exposed to COVID-19, were actively infected with it, or had recovered from it provided the deeply sampled blood TCRbeta repertoires that made up the dataset. A freely available public database, intended as a resource for researchers studying the immune response to SARS-CoV-2, is where the repertoires were released.

What the work shows at the level of the full study, not this receptor alone: The amount of clinical and demographic metadata varied by source and participant and was provided uncurated.

In the prospective study, participants were about 18 to 95 years old, resided in fewer than 25 geographic areas of the United States, and were enrolled through a virtual design. Cohort assignment in the prospective study relied on participant-reported clinical history from a screening survey and a study questionnaire. For ImmuneRACE Cohort 3, a participant was defined as recovered based on two consecutive negative NP/OP PCR tests, clearance by a healthcare professional, or resolution of symptoms. In the prospective study, whole blood, serum and a nasopharyngeal or oropharyngeal swab were collected from each participant by mobile phlebotomists. Over an approximately 2-month period, participants in the prospective study had the option of providing additional blood draws and questionnaires. Before DNA extraction, blood samples from the prospective study were shipped at room temperature or frozen.

Sequenced input: PBMCs or T cells enriched from blood (not recorded which). This chain joins TRBV28 to TRBJ1-4; TRBD1 is a possible D gene, resting on 6 matching bases. This sequence was found in a woman younger than 30 who had recovered from COVID-19. The CDR3 is CATNPRTVRNEKLFF. The sequenced DNA: TGTGCCACTAACCCGCGGACAGTTCGTAATGAAAAACTGTTTTTT. Joined to the reference TRBV28 and TRBJ1-4 proteins, this CDR3 gives the full variable domain: DVKVTQSSRYLVKRTGEKVFLECVQDMDHENMFWYRQDPGLGLRLIYFSYDVKMKEKGDIPEGYSVSREKKERFSLILESASTNQTSMYLCATNPRTVRNEKLFFGSGTQLSVL.